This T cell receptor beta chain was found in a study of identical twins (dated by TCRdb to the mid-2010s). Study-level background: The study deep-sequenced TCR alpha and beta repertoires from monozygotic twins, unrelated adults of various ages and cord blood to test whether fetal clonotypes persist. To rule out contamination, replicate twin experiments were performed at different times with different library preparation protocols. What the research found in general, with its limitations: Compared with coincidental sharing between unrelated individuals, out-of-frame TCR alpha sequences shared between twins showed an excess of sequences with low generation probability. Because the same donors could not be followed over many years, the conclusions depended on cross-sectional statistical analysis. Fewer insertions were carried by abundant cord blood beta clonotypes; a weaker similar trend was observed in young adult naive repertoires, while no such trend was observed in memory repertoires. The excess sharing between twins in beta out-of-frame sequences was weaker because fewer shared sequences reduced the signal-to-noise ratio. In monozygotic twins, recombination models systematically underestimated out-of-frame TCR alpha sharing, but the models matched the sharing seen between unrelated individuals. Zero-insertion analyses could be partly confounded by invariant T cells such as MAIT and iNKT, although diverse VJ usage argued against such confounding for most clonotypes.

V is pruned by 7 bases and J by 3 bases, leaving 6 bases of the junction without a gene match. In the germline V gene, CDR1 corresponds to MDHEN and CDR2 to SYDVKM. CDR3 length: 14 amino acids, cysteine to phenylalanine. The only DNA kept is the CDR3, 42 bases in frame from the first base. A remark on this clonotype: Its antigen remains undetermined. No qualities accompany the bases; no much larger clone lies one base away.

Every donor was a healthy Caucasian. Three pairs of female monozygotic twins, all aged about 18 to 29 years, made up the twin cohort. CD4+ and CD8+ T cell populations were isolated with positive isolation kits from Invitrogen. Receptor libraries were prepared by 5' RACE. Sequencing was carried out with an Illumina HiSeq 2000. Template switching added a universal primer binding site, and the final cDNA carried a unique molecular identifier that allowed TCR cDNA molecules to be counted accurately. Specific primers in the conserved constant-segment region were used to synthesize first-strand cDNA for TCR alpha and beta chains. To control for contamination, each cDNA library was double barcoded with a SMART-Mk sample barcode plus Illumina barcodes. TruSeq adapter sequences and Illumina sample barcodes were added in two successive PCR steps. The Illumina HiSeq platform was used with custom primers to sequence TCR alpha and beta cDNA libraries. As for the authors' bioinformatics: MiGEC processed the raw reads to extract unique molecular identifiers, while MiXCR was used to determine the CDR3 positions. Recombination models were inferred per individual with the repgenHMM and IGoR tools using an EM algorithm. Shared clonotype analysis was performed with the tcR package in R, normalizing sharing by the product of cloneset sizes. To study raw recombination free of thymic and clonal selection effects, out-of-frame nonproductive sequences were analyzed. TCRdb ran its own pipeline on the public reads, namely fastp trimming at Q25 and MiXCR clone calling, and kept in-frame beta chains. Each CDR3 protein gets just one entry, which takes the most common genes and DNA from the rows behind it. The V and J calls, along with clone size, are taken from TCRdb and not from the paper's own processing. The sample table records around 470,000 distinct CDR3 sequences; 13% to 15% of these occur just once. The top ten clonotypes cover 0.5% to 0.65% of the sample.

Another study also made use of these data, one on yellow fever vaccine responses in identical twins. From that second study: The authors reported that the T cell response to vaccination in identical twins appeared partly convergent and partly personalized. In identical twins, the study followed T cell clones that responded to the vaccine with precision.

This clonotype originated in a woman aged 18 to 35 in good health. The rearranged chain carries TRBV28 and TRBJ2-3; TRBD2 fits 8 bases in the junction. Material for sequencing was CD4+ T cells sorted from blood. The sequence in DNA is TGTGCCAGCAAGCCTAGCGGGTGGACAGATACGCAGTATTTT. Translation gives CASKPSGWTDTQYF.